This T cell receptor beta chain stems from a study of technical replicates of blood from several donors. This table comes from immunoSEQ multiplex PCR, and its TCRdb copy is limited to in-frame clones, with some not included. In the table there are more than 90,000 clones, nearly 97% of which are singletons. Only one count was recorded for this clone. CDR1 is MGHRA and CDR2 is YSYEKL in the germline V gene. With 1 base clipped from V and 1 base from J, the junction kept 10 bases outside the gene matches. This CDR3 spans 19 amino acids. The sequenced sample was T cells isolated from PBMCs. The rearrangement links TRBV4-1 to TRBJ2-3, with 11 bases lining up with TRBD2. This receptor was obtained from a human donor in good health. The CDR3 is CASSQVGGLAGGGTDTQYF. CDR3 coding DNA: TGCGCCAGCAGCCAAGTAGGTGGCCTAGCGGGAGGTGGCACAGATACGCAGTATTTT.